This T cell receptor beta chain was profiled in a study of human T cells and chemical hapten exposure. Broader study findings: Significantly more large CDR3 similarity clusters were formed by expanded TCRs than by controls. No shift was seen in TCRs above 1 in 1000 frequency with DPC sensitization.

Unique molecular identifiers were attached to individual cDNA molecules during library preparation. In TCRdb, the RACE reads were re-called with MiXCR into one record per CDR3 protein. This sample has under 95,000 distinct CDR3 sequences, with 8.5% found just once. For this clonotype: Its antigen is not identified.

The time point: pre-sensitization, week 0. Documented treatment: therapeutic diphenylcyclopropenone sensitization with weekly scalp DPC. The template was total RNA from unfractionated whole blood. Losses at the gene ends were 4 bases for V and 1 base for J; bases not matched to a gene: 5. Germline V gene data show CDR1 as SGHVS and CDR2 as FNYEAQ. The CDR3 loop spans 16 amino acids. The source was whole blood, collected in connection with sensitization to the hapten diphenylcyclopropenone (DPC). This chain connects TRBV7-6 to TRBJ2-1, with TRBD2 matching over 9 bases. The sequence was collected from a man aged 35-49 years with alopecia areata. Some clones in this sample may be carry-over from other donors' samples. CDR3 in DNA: TGTGCCAGCAGCTCCACTAGCGGGCGTTCCTACAATGAGCAGTTCTTC. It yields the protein CASSSTSGRSYNEQFF.